What follows describes a single TCR beta chain. The data belong to a study of T cell changes during pregnancy in multiple sclerosis. Only in-frame clones appear in the TCRdb table, and some are missing; sequencing was by immunoSEQ multiplex PCR. Among tens of thousands of clones, 90% were seen once, and the ten largest hold 1.4% to 1.5%. In germline, CDR1 is MNHEY, CDR2 SVGAGI. CDR3 length: 15 residues. V was pared by 2 bases and J by 8 bases, with 6 bases of the junction left unmatched. The receptor was derived from a female donor with multiple sclerosis, enrolled in a pregnancy study. This chain uses TRBV6-5 with TRBJ1-6; 7 nucleotides align to TRBD1. The sequencing here drew on peripheral blood, taken in the third trimester of pregnancy. The CDR3 DNA is TGTGCCAGCAGTTACAGAGGGGGCCAGGATTCACCCCTCCACTTT. This translates into CASSYRGGQDSPLHF.